The 2 T cell receptor beta chains below were found in one sample sequenced in a study of blood T cell repertoires in COVID-19. Sequencing was performed with immunoSEQ multiplex PCR; in TCRdb, only in-frame clones are kept and a portion is missing. The sample includes hundreds of thousands of clones, approximately 86% seen only once; the top ten take around 1.2%. Sequenced sample: peripheral blood. The receptors were sampled from a man in his sixties or seventies with acute or convalescent COVID-19.

This rearrangement joins TRBV4-2 to TRBJ2-7; 10 bases match TRBD1. The V segment lost 5 bases and the J segment 5 bases; nucleotides outside the gene matches: 6. This CDR3 contains 14 residues. Germline V gene lookup returns CDR1 LGHNA and CDR2 YNFKEQ. CDR3 sequence (DNA): TGTGCCAGCAGCGAGGGGACAGGGGCCCACGAGCAGTACTTC. Amino acids: CASSEGTGAHEQYF.

The chain is built from TRBV4-2 and TRBJ2-7; 12 bases line up with TRBD2. With V trimmed by 1 base and J by 2 bases, 0 bases remained unmatched. There are 15 residues in the CDR3. The germline gives CDR1 LGHNA, CDR2 YNFKEQ. As DNA, the CDR3 is TGTGCCAGCAGCCAAGGGACTAGCGGGACCTACGAGCAGTACTTC. This encodes CASSQGTSGTYEQYF.